This is a list of T cell receptor beta chains from one sample in a study of CD8+ T cells in alopecia areata. Sequenced by immunoSEQ multiplex PCR; TCRdb stores in-frame clones only, minus some. The sample includes tens of thousands of clones, roughly two fifths of them seen just once. Material for sequencing was NKG2D-low CD8+ T cells sorted from blood. The receptors come from a human donor with alopecia areata. Each CDR3 is given with its conserved first and last residue.

>TRBJ2-7|TRBV7-2
CASSLERQDEQYF
>TRBJ2-7|TRBV27
CASSLGPPYEQYF
>TRBJ2-3|TRBV29-1
CSVLVDRGRTDTQYF
>TRBJ1-5|TRBV29-1
CSVVGEGGQPQHF
>TRBJ1-4|TRBV7-9
CASSPRANEKLFF
>TRBJ2-7|TRBV6-1
CASRRGGEQYF
>TRBJ2-7|TRBV6-5
CASSEGNYEQYF
>TRBJ2-5|TRBV7-9
CASSLGQETQYF
>TRBJ2-1|TRBV2
CASTSGPYNEQFF
>TRBJ2-2|TRBV4-1
CASSQVRSGRPGELFF
>TRBJ1-2|TRBV29-1
CSVESSGTDYGYTF
>TRBJ2-7|TRBV29-1
CSVDEKGSSYEQYF
>TRBJ1-4|TRBV4-1
CASTEPDRGEKLFF
>TRBJ2-7|TRBV13
CASSLEGGRYEQYF
>TRBJ2-7|TRBV28
CASSFTGALSEQYF
>TRBJ2-1|TRBV29-1
CSVELQDEQFF
>TRBJ1-1|TRBV27
CASSLQANTEAFF
>TRBJ2-5|TRBV14
CASSQDVTGTGKTQYF
>TRBJ2-7|TRBV19
CASMGDYEQYF
>TRBJ2-7|TRBV4-3
CASSQGTGVGNEQYF
>TRBJ2-7|TRBV4-3
CASSRGQHSYEQYF
>TRBJ2-7|TRBV5-4
CASSHGGRSSGRGYEQYF
>TRBJ2-5|TRBV28
CASSLSGGGEETQYF
>TRBJ1-4|TRBV7-9
CASSSNRGQANEKLFF
>TRBJ2-2|TRBV29-1
CSVESLTPGELFF
>TRBJ2-7|TRBV2
CASSDWDRGLYEQYF
>TRBJ2-7|TRBV27
CASSLSGPYEQYF
>TRBJ2-1|TRBV7-2
CASSPRYRSYSYNEQFF
>TRBJ1-2|TRBV4-3
CASTPGTGPNYGYTF
>TRBJ2-5|TRBV7-2
CASSLAGGRVRETQYF
>TRBJ2-1|TRBV5-1
CASSAGGNEQFF